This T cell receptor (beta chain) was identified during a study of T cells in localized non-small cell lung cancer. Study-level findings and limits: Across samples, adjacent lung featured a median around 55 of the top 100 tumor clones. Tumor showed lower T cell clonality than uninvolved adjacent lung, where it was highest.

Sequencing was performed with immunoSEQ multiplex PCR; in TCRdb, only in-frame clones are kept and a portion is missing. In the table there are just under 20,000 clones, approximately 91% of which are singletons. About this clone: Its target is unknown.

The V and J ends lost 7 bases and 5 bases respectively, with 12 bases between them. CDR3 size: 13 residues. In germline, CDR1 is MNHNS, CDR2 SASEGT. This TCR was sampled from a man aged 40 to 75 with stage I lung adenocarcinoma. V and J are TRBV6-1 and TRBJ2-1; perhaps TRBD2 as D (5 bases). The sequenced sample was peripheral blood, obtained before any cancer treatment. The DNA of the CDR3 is TGTGCCAGCAACGAGCGGCGCAACAATGAGCAGTTCTTC. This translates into CASNERRNNEQFF.